These 15 T cell receptor beta chains were all obtained from the same sample, sequenced in a study of blood T cell repertoires in COVID-19. Using immunoSEQ multiplex PCR, the repertoire was profiled, and TCRdb retains in-frame clones only, with some absent. The repertoire holds roughly 200,000 clones, with approximately 90% as singletons. What was sequenced was peripheral blood. These receptors came from a man in his 70s with acute or convalescent COVID-19.

The V gene is TRBV2, the J gene TRBJ2-4; 8 nucleotides agree with TRBD2. Per germline, CDR1 SNHLY and CDR2 FYNNEI. V was pared by 2 bases and J by 1 base, with 10 bases of the junction left unmatched. The length of the CDR3 is 18 residues. CDR3: CASSETAGGFGAKNIQYF. CDR3 DNA: TGTGCCAGCAGTGAAACGGCGGGAGGATTTGGGGCCAAAAACATTCAGTACTTC.

V and J are TRBV5-6 and TRBJ1-2, with D tentatively TRBD1 (5 bases). CDR1 is SGHDT, CDR2 YYEEEE, per germline. The CDR3 runs to 14 residues. V lost 0 bases and J 2 bases, leaving 8 bases between the germline ends. CDR3 in amino acids: CASSLGRQNYGYTF. CDR3 in DNA: TGTGCCAGCAGCTTGGGCAGACAGAACTATGGCTACACCTTC.

This chain joins TRBV19 and TRBJ2-1; 9 bases fit TRBD2. The V and J ends lost 0 bases and 2 bases, in that order; junction bases with no gene match: 2. Germline V gene data show CDR1 as LNHDA and CDR2 as SQIVND (reference sequence). The CDR3 totals 16 residues. CDR3 DNA sequence: TGTGCCAGTAGTATAGAACTAGCGGGCCCCTACAATGAGCAGTTCTTC. Amino acid sequence: CASSIELAGPYNEQFF.

The rearrangement uses TRBV6-1 and TRBJ2-6; D is undetermined. Trimming stripped 3 bases from V and 0 bases from J, with 15 bases between. Germline lookup yields CDR1 MNHNS and CDR2 SASEGT. The CDR3 loop spans 18 amino acids. The CDR3 DNA sequence: TGTGCCAGCAGTGAGAGGTCCTATGCAGCCTCTGGGGCCAACGTCCTGACTTTC. It translates to CASSERSYAASGANVLTF.

The rearrangement links TRBV11-2 to TRBJ1-3; D remains ambiguous. The CDR3 runs to 15 residues. The germline V gene encodes CDR1 SGHAT and CDR2 FQNNGV. The V end lost 1 base, the J end lost 1 base, and 8 bases lay between the germline ends. This chain's CDR3 is CASSLAGGSGNTIYF. The DNA of the CDR3 is TGTGCCAGCAGCTTAGCTGGCGGGTCTGGAAACACCATATATTTT.

The chain links TRBV21-1 to TRBJ2-1; the D call TRBD1 from the table was never checked on the DNA. TRBV21-1 is marked as a pseudogene. This CDR3 region has 13 residues. CDR3 nucleotide sequence: TGTGCCAGCAGCACCTCAAGGGGACAGGGCCCGTTCTTC. It codes for CASSTSRGQGPFF.

The chain has TRBV3-1 (or the pseudogene TRBV3-2) and TRBJ2-5, with D perhaps matching TRBD2 (5 bases). The V gene lost 8 bases and the J gene lost 0 bases, with 10 bases spanning the gap. CDR3 length equals 13 residues. Germline CDR1 is LGHDT and CDR2 is YNNKEL (reference sequence). The CDR3 loop is CASDLGDQETQYF. The CDR3 DNA reads TGTGCCAGCGACCTCGGGGACCAAGAGACCCAGTACTTC.

The rearrangement uses TRBV3-1 (or the pseudogene TRBV3-2) and TRBJ2-7; unclear D gene. V was trimmed by 2 bases and J by 0 bases, leaving 14 bases between them. Germline V gene sequence: CDR1 LGHDT, CDR2 YNNKEL (reference sequence). CDR3 length: 16 residues. The CDR3 here is CASSQWPELSSYEQYF. The DNA of the CDR3 is TGTGCCAGCAGCCAATGGCCGGAGCTGAGCTCCTACGAGCAGTACTTC.

About this clone itself: This sample includes further DNA sequences coding for the same CDR3. The genes are TRBV18 and TRBJ1-1; D might be TRBD1 (5 bases). Germline V gives CDR1 KGHSH, CDR2 LQKENI. V gave up 0 bases and J gave up 5 bases, with 13 bases separating them. This CDR3 comprises 15 residues. CDR3 in DNA: TGTGCCAGCTCACCACCGTCTAGGGGTGGAACTGAAGCTTTCTTT. This encodes CASSPPSRGGTEAFF.

The V gene is TRBV11-1, the J gene TRBJ1-1, with 7 bases that match TRBD1. Germline assignment: CDR1 SGHAT and CDR2 FQDESV (reference sequence). V shed 4 bases and J 3 bases; nucleotides not matched to a gene: 5. The CDR3 has 14 amino acids. This CDR3 reads CASSSTGYDTEAFF. As DNA, the CDR3 is TGTGCCAGCAGCTCGACAGGGTATGACACTGAAGCTTTCTTT.

This rearrangement joins TRBV5-1 to TRBJ2-1, with 10 bases aligning to TRBD2. The length of the CDR3 is 18 residues. The V gene's germline CDR1 is SGHRS and CDR2 YFSETQ. With V trimmed by 2 bases and J by 8 bases, 16 bases remained unmatched. For the CDR3, the DNA is TGCGCCAGCAGCTTTGGTACTAGCGGGAATGCCTTCGACCATGAGCAGTTCTTC. Translating it yields CASSFGTSGNAFDHEQFF.

The chain links TRBV19 to TRBJ2-1; tentatively, D is TRBD2 (5 bases). Trimming removed 6 bases at V and 6 bases at J, with 18 bases between. The germline CDR1 and CDR2 sequences are LNHDA and SQIVND (reference sequence). This CDR3 comprises 15 residues. CDR3 residues: CASREVASSGNEQFF. DNA of the CDR3: TGTGCCAGTAGGGAGGTCGCATCCTCGGGCAATGAGCAGTTCTTC.

The J gene is TRBJ2-1, the V gene TRBV7-8; no reliable D call. Trimming stripped 3 bases from V and 6 bases from J, with 9 bases between. Germline CDR1 and CDR2: SGHVS and FQNEAQ. This CDR3 spans 13 amino acids. CDR3 DNA sequence: TGTGCCAGCAGCTTCCCTCTAGGCAATGAGCAGTTCTTC. Its translation is CASSFPLGNEQFF.

This clone was seen a handful of times. The chain combines TRBV7-3 with TRBJ2-1, with 11 bases identical to TRBD2. V shed 3 bases and J 7 bases; nucleotides not matched to a gene: 5. CDR3 length equals 15 residues. CDR1 and CDR2 from the germline V gene are SGHTA and FQGTGA. The CDR3 reads CASSFGIAGGNEQFF. In DNA, the CDR3 is TGTGCCAGCAGCTTTGGAATAGCGGGAGGGAATGAGCAGTTCTTC.

V usage is TRBV2 and J usage is TRBJ2-7; 9 positions agree with TRBD2. This CDR3 is 13 amino acids long. Germline CDR1 is SNHLY and CDR2 is FYNNEI. V shed 6 bases and J 4 bases; nucleotides not matched to a gene: 4. The CDR3 here is CASRLAGGYEQYF. The DNA of the CDR3 is TGTGCCAGCAGACTAGCGGGTGGGTACGAGCAGTACTTC.